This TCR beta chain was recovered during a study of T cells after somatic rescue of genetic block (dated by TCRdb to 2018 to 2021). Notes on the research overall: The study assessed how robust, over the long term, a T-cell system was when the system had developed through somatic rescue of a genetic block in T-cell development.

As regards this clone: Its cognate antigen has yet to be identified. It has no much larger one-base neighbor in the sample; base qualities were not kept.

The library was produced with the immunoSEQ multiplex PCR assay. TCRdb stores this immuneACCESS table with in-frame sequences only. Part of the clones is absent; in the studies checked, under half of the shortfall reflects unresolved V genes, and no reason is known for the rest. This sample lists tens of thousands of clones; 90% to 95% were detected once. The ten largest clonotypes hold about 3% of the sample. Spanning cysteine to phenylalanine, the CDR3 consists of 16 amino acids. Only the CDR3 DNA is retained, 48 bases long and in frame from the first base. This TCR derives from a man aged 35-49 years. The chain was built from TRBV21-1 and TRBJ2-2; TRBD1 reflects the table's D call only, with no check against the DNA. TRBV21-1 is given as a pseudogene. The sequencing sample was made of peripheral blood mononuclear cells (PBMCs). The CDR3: CASSLGPNLRPGELFF. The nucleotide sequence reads TGTGCCAGCAGCCTGGGGCCTAACCTGAGACCCGGGGAGCTGTTTTTT.